This TCR beta chain appears in the sequencing data of a study of cytomegalovirus exposure and HLA in healthy donors. The overall study: It was reported in a later analysis that the same platform had been used for the approximately 120 validation repertoires as for the approximately 730 first-cohort repertoires. Overall study results and limits: In vitro data verified a few CMV-associated chains as specific for CMV antigens. The study designated 150 or so TCR beta chains cytomegalovirus-associated.

Assay: immunoSEQ multiplex PCR; the TCRdb copy retains only in-frame clones and omits some. The sample shows 65,000 to 85,000 clones, 85% to 95% of them seen only once. The donors were in the roughly 110-subject validation cohort; that cohort was separate from the 666-subject first cohort. CDR3 length equals 13 residues. Per the germline V gene, CDR1 is LNHNV and CDR2 is YYDKDF (reference sequence). As regards this clone: Its antigen remains unidentified. Its ends do not fully match the called genes, so a read error is possible.

The origin of this receptor is a woman aged 18-29 years in good health and CMV-seronegative. The chain links TRBV15 to TRBJ1-1; D is unresolved. What was sequenced was PBMCs. Written as DNA, the CDR3 is TGTGCCACCAGCACTGCGGGGAACTCTGAAGCTTTCTTT. Translated: CATSTAGNSEAFF.